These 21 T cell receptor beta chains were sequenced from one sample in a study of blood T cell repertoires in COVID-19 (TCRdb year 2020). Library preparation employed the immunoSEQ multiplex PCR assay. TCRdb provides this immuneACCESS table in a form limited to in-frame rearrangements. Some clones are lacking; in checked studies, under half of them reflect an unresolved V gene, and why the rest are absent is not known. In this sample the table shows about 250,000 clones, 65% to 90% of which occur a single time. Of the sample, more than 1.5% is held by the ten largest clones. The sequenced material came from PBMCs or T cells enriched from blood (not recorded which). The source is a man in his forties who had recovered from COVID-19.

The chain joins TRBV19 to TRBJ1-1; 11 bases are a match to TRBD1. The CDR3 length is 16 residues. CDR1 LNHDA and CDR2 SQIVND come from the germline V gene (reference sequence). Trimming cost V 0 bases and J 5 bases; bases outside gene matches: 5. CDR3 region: CASSIDGWDRGTEAFF. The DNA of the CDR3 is TGTGCCAGTAGTATAGACGGCTGGGACAGGGGGACTGAAGCTTTCTTT.

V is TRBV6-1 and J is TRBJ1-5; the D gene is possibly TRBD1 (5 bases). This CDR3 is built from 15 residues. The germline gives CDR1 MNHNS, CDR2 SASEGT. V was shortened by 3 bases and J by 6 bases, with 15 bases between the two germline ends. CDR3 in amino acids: CASSDDRGIRQPQHF. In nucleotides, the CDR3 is TGTGCCAGCAGTGACGATAGGGGTATTCGTCAGCCCCAGCATTTT.

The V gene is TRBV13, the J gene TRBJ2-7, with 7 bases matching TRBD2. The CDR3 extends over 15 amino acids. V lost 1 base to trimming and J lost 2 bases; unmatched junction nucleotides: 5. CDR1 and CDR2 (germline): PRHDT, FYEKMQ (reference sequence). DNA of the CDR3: TGTGCCAGCAGCTTAGACCGGGAGGCAACCTACGAGCAGTACTTC. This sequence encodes CASSLDREATYEQYF.

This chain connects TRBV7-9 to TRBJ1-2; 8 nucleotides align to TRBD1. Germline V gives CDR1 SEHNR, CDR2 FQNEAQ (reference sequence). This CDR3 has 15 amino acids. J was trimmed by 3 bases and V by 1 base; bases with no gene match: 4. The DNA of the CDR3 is TGTGCCAGCAGCTTAGATTTGGGACAGGACTATGGCTACACCTTC. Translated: CASSLDLGQDYGYTF.

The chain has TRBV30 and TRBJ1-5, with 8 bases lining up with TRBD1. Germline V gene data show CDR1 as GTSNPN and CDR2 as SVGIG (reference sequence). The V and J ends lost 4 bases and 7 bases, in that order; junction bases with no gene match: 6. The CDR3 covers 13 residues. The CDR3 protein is CAWTGQGHQPQHF. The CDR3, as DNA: TGTGCCTGGACAGGACAGGGTCACCAGCCCCAGCATTTT.

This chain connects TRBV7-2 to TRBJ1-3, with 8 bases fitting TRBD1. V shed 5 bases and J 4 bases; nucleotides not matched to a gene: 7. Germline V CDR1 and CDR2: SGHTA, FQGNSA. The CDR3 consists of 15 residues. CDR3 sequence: CASSRTGGYGNTIYF. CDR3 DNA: TGTGCCAGCAGCCGTACAGGGGGGTACGGAAACACCATATATTTT. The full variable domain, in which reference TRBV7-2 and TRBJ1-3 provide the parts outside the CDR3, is GAGVSQSPSNKVTEKGKDVELRCDPISGHTALYWYRQSLGQGLEFLIYFQGNSAPDKSGLPSDRFSAERTGGSVSTLTIQRTQQEDSAVYLCASSRTGGYGNTIYFGEGSWLTVV.

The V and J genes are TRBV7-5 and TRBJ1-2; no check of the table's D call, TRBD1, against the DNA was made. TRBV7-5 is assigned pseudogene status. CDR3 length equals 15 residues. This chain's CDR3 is CVRSSSTGSRNGYTF. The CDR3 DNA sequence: TGTGTCAGAAGCTCCTCTACAGGGTCTCGGAATGGCTACACCTTC.

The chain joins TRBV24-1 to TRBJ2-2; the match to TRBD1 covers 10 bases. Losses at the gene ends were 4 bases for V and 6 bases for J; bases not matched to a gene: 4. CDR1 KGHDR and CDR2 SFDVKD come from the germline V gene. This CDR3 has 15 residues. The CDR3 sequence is CATSDRDRGSGELFF. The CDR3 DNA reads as TGTGCCACCAGTGACCGGGACAGGGGATCCGGGGAGCTGTTTTTT.

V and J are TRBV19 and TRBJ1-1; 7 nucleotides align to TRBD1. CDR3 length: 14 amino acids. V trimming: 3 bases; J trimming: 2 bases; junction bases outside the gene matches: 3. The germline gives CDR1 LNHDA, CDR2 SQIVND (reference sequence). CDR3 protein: CASSIQGGNTEAFF. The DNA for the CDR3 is TGTGCCAGTAGTATTCAAGGGGGCAACACTGAAGCTTTCTTT. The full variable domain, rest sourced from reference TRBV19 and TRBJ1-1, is DGGITQSPKYLFRKEGQNVTLSCEQNLNHDAMYWYRQDPGQGLRLIYYSQIVNDFQKGDIAEGYSVSREKKESFPLTVTSAQKNPTAFYLCASSIQGGNTEAFFGQGTRLTVV.

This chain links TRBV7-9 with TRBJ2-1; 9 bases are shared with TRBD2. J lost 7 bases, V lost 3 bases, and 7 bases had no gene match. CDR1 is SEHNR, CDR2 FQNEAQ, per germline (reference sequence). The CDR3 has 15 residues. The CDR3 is CASSFVLAGKNEQFF. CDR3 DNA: TGTGCCAGCAGCTTTGTCCTAGCGGGGAAGAATGAGCAGTTCTTC.

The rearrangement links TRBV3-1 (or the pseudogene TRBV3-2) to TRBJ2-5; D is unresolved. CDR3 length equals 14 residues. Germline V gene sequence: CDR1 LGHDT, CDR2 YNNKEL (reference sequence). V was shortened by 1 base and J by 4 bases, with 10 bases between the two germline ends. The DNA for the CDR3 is TGTGCCAGCAGCCAAGTTACGAACTCAGAGACCCAGTACTTC. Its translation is CASSQVTNSETQYF.

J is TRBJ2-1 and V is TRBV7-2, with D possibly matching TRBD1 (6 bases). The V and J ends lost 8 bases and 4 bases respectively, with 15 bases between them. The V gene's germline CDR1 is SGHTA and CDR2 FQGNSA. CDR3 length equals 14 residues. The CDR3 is CASAAGATYNEQFF. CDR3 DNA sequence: TGTGCCAGCGCCGCAGGGGCTACTTACAATGAGCAGTTCTTC. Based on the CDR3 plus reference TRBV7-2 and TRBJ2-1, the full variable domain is GAGVSQSPSNKVTEKGKDVELRCDPISGHTALYWYRQSLGQGLEFLIYFQGNSAPDKSGLPSDRFSAERTGGSVSTLTIQRTQQEDSAVYLCASAAGATYNEQFFGPGTRLTVL.

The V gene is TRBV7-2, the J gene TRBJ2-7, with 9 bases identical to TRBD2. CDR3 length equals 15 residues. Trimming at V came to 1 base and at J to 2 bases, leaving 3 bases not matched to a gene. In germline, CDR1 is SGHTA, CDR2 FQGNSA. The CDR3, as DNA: TGTGCCAGCAGCTTAGTAGCGGGAGAGGCCTACGAGCAGTACTTC. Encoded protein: CASSLVAGEAYEQYF. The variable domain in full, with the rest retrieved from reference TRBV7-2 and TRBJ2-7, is GAGVSQSPSNKVTEKGKDVELRCDPISGHTALYWYRQSLGQGLEFLIYFQGNSAPDKSGLPSDRFSAERTGGSVSTLTIQRTQQEDSAVYLCASSLVAGEAYEQYFGPGTRLTVT.

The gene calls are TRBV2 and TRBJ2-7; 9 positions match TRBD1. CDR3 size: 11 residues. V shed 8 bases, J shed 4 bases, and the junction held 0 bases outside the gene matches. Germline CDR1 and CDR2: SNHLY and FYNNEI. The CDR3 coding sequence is TGTGCCAGCGGGACAGGGTACGAGCAGTACTTC. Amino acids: CASGTGYEQYF.

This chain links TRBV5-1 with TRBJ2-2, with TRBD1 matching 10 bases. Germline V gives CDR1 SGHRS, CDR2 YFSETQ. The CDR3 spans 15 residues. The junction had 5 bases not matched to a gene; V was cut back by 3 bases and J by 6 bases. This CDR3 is CASSSWDRGAGELFF. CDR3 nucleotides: TGCGCCAGCAGCTCCTGGGACAGGGGAGCCGGGGAGCTGTTTTTT.

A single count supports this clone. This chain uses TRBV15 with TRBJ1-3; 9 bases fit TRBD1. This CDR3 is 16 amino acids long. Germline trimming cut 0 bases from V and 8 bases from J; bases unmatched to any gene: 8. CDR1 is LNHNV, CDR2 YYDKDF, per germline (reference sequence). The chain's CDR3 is CATSREAGTGMHTIYF. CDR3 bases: TGTGCCACCAGCAGAGAGGCCGGGACAGGGATGCACACCATATATTTT.

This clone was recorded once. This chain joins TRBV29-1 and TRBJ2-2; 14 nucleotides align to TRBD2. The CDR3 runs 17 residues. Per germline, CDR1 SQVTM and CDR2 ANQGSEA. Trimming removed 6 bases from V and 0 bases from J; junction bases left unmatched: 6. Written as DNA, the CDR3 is TGCAGCGTGGTGGGACTAGCGGGGGTCCCGAACACCGGGGAGCTGTTTTTT. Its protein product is CSVVGLAGVPNTGELFF.

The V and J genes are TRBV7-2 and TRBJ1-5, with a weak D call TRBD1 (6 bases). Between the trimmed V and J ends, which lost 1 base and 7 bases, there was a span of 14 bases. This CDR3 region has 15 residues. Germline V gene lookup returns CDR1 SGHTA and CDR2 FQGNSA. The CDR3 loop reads CASSLVGQGQQPQHF. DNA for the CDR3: TGTGCCAGCAGCTTAGTAGGGCAGGGGCAGCAGCCCCAGCATTTT.

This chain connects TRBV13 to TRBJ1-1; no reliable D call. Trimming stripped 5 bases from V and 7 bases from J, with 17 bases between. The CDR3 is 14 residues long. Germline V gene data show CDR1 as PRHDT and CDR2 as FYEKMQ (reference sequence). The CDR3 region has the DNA TGTGCCAGCAGCGGCCAATTTGCCGCATATGAAGCTTTCTTT. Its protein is CASSGQFAAYEAFF.

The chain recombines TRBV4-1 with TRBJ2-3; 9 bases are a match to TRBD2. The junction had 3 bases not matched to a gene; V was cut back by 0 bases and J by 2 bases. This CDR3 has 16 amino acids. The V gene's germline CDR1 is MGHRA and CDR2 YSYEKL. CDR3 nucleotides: TGCGCCAGCAGCCAAGAGGGACTAGCACTCACAGATACGCAGTATTTT. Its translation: CASSQEGLALTDTQYF.

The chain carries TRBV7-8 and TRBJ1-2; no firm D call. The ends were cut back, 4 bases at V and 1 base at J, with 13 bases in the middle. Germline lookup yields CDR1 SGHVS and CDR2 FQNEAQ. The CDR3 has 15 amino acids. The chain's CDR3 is CASSYSSQVNYGYTF. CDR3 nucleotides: TGTGCCAGCAGCTACTCATCGCAGGTTAACTATGGCTACACCTTC.